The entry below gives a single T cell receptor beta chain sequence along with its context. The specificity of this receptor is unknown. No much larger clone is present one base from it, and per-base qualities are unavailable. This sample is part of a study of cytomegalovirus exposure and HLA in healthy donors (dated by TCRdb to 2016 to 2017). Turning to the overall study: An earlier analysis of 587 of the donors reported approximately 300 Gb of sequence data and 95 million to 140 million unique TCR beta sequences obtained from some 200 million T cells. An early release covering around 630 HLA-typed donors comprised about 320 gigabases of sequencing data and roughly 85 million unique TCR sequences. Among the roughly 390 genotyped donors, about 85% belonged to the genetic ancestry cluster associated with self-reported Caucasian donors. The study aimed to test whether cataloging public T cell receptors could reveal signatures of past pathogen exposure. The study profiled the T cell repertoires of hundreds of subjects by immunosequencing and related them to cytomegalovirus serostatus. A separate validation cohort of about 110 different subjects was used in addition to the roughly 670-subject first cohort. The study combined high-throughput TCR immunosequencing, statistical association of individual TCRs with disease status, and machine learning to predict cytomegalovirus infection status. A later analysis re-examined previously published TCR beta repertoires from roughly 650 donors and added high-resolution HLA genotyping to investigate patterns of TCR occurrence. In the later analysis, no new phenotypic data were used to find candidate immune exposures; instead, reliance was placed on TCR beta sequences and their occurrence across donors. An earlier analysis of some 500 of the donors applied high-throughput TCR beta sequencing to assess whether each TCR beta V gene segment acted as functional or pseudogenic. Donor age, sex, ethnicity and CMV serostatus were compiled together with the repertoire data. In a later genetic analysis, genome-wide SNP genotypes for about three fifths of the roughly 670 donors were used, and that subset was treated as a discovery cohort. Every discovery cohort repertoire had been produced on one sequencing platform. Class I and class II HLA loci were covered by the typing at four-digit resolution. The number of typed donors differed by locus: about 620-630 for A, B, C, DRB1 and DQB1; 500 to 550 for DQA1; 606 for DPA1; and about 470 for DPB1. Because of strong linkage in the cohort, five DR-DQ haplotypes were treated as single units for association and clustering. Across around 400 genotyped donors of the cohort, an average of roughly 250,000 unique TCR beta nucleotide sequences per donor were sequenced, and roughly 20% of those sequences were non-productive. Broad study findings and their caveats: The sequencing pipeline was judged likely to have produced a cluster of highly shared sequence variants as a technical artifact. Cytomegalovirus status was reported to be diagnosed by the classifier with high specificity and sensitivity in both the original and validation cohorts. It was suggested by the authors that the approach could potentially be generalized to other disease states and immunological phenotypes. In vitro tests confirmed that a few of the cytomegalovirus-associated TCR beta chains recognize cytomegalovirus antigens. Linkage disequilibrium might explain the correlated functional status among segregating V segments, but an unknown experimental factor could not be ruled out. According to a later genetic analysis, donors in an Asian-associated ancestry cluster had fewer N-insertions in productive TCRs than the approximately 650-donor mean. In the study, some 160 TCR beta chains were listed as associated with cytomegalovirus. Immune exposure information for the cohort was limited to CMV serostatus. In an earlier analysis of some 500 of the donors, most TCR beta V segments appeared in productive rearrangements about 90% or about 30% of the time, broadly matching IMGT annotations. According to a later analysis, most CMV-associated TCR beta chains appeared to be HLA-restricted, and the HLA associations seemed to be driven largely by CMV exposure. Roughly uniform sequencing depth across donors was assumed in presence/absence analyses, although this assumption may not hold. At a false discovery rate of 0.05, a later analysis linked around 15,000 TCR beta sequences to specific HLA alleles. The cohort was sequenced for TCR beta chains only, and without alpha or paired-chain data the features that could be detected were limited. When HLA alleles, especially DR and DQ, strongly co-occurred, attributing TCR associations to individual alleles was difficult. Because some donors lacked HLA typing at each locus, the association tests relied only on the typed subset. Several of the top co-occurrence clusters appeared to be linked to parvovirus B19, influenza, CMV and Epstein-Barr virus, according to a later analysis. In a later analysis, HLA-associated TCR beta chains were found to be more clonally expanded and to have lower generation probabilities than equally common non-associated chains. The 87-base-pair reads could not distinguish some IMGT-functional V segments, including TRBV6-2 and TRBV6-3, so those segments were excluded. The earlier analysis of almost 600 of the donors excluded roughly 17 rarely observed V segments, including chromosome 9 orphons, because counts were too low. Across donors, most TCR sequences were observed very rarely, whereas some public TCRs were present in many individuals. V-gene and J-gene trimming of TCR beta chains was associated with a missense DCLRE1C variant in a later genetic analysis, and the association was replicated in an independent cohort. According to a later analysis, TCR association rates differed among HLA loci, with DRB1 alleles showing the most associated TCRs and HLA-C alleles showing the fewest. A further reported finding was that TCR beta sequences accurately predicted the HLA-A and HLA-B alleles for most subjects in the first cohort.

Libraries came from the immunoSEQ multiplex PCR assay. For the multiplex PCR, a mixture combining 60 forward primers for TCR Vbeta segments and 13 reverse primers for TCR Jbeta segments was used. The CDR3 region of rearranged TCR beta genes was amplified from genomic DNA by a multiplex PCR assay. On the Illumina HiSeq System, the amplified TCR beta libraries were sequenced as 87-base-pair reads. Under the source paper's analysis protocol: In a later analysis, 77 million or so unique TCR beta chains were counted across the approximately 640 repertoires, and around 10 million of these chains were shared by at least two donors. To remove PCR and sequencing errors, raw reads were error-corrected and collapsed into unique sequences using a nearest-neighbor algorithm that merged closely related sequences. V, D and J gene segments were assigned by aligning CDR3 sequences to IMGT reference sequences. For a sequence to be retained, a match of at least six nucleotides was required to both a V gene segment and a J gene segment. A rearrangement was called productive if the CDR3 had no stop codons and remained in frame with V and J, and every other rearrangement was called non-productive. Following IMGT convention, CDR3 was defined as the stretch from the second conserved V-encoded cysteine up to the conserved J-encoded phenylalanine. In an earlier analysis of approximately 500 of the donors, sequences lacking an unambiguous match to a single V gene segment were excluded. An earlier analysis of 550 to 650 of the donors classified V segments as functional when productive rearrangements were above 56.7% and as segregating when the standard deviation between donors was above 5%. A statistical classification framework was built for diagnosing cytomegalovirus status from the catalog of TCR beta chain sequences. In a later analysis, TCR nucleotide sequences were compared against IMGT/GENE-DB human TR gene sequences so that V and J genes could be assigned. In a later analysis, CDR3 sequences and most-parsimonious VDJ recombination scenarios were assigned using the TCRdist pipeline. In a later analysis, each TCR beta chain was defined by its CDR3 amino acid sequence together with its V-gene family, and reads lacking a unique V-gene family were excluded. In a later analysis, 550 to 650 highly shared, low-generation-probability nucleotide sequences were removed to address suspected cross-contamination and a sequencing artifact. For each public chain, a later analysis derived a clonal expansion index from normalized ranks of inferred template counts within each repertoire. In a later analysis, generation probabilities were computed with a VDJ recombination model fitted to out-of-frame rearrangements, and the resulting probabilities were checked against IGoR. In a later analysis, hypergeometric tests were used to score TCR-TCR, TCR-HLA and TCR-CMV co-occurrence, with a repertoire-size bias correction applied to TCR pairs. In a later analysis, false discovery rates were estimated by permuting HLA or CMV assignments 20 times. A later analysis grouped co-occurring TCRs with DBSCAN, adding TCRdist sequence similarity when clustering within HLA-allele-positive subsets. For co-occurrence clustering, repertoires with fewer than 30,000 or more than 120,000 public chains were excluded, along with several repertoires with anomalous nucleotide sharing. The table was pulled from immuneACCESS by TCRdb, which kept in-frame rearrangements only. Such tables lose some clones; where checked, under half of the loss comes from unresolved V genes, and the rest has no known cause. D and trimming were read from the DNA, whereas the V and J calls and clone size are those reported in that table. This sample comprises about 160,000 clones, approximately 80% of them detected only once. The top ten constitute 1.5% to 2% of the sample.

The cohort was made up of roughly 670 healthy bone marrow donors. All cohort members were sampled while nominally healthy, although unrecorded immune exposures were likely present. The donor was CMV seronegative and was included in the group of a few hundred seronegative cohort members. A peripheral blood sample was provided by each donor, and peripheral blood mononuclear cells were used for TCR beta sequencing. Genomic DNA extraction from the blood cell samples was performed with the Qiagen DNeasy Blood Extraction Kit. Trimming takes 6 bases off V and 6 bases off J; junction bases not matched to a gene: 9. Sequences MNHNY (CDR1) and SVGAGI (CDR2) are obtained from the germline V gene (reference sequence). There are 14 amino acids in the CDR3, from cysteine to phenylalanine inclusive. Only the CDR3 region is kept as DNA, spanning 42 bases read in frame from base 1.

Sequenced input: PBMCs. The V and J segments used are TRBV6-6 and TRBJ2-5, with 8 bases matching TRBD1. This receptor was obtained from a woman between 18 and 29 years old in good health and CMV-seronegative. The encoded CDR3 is CASSREDRVKTQYF. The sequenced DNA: TGTGCCAGCAGCCGAGAGGACAGGGTGAAGACCCAGTACTTC.